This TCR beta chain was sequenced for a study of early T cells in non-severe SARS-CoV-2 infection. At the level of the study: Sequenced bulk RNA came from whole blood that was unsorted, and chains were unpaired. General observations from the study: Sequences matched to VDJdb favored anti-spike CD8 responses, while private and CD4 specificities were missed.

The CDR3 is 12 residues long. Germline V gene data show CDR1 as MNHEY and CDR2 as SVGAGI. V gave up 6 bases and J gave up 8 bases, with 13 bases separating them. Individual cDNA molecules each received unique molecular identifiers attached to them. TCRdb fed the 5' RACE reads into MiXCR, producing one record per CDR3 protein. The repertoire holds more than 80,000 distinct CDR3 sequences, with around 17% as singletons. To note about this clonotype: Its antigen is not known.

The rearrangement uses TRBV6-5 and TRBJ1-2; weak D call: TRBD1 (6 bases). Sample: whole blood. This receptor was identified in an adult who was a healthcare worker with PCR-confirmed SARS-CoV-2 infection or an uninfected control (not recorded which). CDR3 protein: CASSRGPGGYTF. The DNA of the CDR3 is TGTGCCAGCAGCCGGGGGCCCGGGGGCTACACCTTC.